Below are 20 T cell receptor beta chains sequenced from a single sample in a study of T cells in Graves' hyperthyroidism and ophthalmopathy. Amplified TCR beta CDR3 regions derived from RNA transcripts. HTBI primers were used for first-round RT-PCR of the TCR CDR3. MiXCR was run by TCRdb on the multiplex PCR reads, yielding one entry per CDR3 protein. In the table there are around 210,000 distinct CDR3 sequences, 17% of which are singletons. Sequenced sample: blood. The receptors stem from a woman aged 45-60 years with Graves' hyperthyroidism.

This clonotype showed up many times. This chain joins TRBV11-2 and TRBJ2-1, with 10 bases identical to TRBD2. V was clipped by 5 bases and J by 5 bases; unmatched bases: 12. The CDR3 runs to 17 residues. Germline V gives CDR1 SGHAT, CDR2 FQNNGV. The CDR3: CASSPSRLAGVDNEQFF. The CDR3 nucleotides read TGTGCCAGCAGCCCCAGCCGGCTAGCGGGAGTGGACAATGAGCAGTTCTTC.

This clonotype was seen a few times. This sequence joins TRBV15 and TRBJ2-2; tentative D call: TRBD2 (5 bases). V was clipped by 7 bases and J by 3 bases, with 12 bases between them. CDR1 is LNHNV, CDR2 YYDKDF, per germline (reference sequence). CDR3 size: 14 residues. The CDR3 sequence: CATNRFGDTGELFF. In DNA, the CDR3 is TGTGCCACCAATCGATTCGGGGACACCGGGGAGCTGTTTTTT.

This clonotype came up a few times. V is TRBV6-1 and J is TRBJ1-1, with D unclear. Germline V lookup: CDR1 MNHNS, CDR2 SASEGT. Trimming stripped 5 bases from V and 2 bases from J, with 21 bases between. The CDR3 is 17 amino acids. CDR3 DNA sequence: TGTGCCAGCAGTCTATCCCCGGGGAGGCGGGGAAACACTGAAGCTTTCTTT. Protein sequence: CASSLSPGRRGNTEAFF.

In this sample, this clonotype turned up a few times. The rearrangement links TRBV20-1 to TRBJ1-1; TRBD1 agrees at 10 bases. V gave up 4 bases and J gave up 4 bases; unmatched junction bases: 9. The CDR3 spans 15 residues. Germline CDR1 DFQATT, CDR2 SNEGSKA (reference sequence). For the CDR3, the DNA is TGCAGTGCTACCCGACAGGGGGCGGGGGTCACTGAAGCTTTCTTT. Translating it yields CSATRQGAGVTEAFF.

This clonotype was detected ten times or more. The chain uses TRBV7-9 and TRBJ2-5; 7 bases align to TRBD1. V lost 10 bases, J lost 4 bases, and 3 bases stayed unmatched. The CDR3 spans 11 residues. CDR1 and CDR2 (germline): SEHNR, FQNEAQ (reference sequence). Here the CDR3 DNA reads TGTGCCACCGACAGGGTAGAGACCCAGTACTTC. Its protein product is CATDRVETQYF.

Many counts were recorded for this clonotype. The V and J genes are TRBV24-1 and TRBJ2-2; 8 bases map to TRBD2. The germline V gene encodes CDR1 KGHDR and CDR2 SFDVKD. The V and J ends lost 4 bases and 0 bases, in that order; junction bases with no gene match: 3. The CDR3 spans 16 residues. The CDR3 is CATSDPGLANTGELFF. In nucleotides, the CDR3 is TGTGCCACCAGTGACCCGGGACTAGCGAACACCGGGGAGCTGTTTTTT.

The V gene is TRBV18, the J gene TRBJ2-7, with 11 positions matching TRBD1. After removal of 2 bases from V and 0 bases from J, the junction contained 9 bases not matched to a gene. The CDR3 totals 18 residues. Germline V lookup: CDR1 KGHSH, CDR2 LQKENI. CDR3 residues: CASSPFAGTGGSSYEQYF. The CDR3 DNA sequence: TGTGCCAGCTCACCATTCGCCGGGACAGGGGGAAGCTCCTACGAGCAGTACTTC.

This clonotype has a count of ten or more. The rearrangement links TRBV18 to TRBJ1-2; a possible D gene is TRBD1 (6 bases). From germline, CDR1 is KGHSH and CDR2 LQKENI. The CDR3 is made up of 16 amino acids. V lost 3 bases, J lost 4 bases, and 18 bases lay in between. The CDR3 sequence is CASSPIREQGSYGYTF. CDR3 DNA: TGTGCCAGCTCACCTATCCGGGAACAGGGTTCCTATGGCTACACCTTC.

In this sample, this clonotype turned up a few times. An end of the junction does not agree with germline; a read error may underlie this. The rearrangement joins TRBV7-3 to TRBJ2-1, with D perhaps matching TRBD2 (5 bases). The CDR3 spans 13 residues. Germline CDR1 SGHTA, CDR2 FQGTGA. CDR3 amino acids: CAGSSGIVGERFF. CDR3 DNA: TGTGCCGGCAGCTCCGGTATTGTTGGGGAGCGGTTCTTC.

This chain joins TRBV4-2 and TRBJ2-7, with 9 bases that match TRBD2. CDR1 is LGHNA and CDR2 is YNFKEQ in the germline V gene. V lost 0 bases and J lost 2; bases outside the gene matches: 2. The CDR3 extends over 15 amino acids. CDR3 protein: CASSQDPSGTYEQYF. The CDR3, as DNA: TGTGCCAGCAGCCAAGACCCTAGCGGGACCTACGAGCAGTACTTC.

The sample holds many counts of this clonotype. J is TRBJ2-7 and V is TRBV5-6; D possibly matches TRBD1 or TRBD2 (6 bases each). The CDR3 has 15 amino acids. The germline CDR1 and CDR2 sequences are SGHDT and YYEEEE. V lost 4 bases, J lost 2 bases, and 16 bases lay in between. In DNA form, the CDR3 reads TGTGCCAGCAGCAGGGGGGCGGGAAGACCCTACGAGCAGTACTTC. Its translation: CASSRGAGRPYEQYF.

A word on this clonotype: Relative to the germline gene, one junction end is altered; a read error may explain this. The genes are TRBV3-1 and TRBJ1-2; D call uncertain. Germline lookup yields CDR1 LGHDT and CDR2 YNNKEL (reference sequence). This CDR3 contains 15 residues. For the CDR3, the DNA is TGTGCCAGCGGCCATCCCTCGGGTTTTGGCTATGGCTACACCTTC. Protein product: CASGHPSGFGYGYTF.

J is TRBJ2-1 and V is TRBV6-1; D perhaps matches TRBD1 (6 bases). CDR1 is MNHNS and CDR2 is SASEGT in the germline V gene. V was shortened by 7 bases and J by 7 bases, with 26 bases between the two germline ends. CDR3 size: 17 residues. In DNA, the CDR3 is TGTGCCAGCACATACCACCATACGGACAGTTTATCGAATGAGCAGTTCTTC. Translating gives CASTYHHTDSLSNEQFF.

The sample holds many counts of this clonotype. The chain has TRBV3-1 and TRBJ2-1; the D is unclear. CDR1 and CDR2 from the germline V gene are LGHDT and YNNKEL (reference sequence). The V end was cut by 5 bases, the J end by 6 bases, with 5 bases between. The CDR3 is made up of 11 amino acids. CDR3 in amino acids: CASSNLNEQFF. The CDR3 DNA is TGTGCCAGCAGCAACCTCAATGAGCAGTTCTTC.

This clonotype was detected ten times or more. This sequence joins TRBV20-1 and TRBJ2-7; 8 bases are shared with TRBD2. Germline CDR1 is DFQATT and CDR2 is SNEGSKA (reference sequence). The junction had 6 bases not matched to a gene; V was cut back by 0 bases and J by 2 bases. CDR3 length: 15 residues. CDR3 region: CSARESSGSPYEQYF. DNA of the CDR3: TGCAGTGCTAGAGAATCCAGCGGGAGCCCCTACGAGCAGTACTTC.

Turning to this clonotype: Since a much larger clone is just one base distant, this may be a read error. CDR3 coding DNA: TGCAGTGCTAGTTTCGGTAGCGGGAGGGGGGACGAGCAGTACTTC. Its translation: CSASFGSGRGDEQYF. The rearrangement links TRBV20-1 to TRBJ2-7; 11 bases fit TRBD2. The CDR3 is 15 residues long. CDR1 is DFQATT and CDR2 is SNEGSKA in the germline V gene (reference sequence). The J segment lost 5 bases and the V segment lost 3 bases, leaving 9 bases of the junction unmatched.

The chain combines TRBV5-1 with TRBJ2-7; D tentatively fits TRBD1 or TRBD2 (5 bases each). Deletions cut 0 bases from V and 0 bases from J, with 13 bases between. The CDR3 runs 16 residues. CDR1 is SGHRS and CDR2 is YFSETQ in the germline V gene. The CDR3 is CASSLDGLDTSYEQYF. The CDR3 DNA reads TGCGCCAGCAGCTTGGATGGACTGGACACCTCCTACGAGCAGTACTTC.

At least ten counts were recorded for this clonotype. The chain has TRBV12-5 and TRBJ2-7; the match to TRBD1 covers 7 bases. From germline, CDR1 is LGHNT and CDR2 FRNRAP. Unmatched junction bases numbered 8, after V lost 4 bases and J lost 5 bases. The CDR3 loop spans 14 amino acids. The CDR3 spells CASGYGQAEDEQYF. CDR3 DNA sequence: TGTGCTAGTGGTTACGGACAGGCCGAAGACGAGCAGTACTTC.

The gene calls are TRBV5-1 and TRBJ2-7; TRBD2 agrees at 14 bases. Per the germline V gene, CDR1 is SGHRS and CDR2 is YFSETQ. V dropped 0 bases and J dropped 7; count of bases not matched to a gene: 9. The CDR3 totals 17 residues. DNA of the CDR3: TGCGCCAGCAGCTTGGGACTAGCGGGAGGGCCGTACGAGGAGCAGTACTTC. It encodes CASSLGLAGGPYEEQYF.

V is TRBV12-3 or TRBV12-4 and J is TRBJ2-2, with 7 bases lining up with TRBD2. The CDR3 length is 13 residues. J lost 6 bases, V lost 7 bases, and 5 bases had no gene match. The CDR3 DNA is TGTGCCAGCATCAACCGGGGGGCCGGGGAGCTGTTTTTT. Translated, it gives CASINRGAGELFF.